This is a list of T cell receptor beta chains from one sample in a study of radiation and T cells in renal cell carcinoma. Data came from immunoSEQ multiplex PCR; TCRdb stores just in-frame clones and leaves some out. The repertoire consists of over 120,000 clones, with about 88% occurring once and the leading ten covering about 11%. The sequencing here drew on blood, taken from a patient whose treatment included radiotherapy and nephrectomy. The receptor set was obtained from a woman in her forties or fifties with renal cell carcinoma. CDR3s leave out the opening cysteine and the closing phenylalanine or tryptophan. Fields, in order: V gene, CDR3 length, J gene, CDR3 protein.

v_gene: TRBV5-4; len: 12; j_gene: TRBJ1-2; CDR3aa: ASSYLTGGEGYT
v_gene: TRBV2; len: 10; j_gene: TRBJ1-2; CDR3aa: ASSLVRYGYT
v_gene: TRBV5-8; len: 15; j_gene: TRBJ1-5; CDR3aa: ASSGGWTGREGQPQH
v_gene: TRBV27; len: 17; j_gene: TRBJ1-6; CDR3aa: ASSLASPRPGTVNSPLH
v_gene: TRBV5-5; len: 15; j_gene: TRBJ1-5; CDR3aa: ASSKGIRDSSNQPQH
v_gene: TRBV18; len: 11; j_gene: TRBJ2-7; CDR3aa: ASSPLGREAQY
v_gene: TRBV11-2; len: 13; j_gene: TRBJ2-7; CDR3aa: ASSLVAGSRGEQY
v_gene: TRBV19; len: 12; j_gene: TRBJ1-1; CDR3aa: ASTSRGDGTEAF
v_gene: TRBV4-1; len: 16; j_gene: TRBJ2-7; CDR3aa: ASSQEGLAGGLSYEQY
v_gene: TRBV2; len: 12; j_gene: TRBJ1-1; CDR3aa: ASRFGQGSTEAF
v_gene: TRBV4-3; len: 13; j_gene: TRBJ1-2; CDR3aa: ASSPGTGLNYGYT
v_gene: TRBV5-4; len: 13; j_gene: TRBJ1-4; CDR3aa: ASSLGWRANEKLF
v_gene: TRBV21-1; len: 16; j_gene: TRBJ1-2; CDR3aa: ASSNPSWARDWDYGYT
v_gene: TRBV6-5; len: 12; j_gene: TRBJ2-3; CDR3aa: ASKRLQGADTQY
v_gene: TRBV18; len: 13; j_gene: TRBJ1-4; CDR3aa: ASSSTGRSGEKLF
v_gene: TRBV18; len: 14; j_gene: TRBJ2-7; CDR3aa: ASSSRGQGGTYEQY
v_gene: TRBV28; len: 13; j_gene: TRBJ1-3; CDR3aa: ASGMGAVSGNTIY
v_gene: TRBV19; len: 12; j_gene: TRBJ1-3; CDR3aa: ASSLSISGNTIY
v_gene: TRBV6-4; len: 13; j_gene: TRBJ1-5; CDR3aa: ASSTQGDGNQPQH
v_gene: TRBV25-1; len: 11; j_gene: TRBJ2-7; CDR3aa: ASLSGSSYEQY
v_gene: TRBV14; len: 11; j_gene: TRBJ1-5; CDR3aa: ASPNGLWGGQH
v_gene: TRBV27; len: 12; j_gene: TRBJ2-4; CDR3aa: ASAGSLAKNIQY
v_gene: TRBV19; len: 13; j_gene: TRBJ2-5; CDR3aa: ASSIPTGVGETQY
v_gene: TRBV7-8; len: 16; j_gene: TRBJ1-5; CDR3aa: ASSLALNRGLSNQPQH
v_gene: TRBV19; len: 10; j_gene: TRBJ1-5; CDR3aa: ASQGLDQPQH
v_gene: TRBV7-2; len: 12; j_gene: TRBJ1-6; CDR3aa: ASSTQGVGSPLH
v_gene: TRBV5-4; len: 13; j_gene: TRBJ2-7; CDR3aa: ASSVNRGHLDEQY
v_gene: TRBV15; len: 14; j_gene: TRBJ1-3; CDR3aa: ATSLSRTGLGNTIY
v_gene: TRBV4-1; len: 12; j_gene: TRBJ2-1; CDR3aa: ASSQDRRGNEQF
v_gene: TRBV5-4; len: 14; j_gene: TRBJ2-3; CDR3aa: ASSYRLAGDTDTQY
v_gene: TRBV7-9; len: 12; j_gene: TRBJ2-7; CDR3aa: ASSLLGQTYEQY
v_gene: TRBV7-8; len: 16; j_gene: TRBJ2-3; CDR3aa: ASSLDRGLLRSTDTQY
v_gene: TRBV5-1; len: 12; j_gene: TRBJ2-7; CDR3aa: ASSFGGGEDEQY
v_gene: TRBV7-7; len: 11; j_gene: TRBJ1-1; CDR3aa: ASSALPGTEAF
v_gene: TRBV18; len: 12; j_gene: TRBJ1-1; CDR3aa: ASSPDRVETEAF
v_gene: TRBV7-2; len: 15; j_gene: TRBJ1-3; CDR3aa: ASSLTRTGGPLGTIY
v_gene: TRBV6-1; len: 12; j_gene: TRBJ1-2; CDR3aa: ASSENEGWYGYT
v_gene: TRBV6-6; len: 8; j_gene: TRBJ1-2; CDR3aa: ASGDYGYT
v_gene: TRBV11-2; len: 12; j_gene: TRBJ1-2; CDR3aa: ASSLIGVRGGYT
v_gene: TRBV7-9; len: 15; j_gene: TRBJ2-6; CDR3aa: ASSQEGYFSGANVLT
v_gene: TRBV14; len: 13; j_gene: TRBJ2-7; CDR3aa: ASSQKKIGAYEQY
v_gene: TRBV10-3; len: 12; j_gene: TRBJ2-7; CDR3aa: AISNDPDEYEQY
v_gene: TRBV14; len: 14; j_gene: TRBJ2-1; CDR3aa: ASSQEVRGSYNEQF
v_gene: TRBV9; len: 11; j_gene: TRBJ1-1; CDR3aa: ASSTQGSTEAF
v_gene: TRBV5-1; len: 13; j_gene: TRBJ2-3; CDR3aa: ASSLNSISTDTQY
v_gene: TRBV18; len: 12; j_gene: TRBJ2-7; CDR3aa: ASSPSYSTSEQY
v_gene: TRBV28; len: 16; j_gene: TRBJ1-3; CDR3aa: ASSAIFRWTGEGGSIY
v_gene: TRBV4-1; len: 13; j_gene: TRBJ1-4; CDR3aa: ASSQDGRGGEKLF